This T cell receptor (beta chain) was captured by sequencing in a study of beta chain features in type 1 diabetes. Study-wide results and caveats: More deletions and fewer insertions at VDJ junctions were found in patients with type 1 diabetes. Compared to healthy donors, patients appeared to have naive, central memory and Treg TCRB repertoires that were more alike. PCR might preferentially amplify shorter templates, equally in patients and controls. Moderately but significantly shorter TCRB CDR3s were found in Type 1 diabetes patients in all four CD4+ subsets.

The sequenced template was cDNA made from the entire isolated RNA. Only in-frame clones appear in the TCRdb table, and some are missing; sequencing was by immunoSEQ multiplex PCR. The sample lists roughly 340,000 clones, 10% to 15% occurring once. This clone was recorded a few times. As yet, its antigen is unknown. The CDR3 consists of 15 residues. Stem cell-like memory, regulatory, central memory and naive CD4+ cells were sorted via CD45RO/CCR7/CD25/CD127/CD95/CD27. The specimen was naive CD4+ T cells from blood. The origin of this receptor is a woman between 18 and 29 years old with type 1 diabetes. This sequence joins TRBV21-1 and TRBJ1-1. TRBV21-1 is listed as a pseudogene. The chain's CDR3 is CASRRKSGRETEAFF. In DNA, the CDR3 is TGTGCCAGCAGGAGAAAATCCGGGAGAGAGACTGAAGCTTTCTTT.